One and the same sample provided the 16 T cell receptor beta chains below, sequenced in a study of T cell responses to AZD1222 COVID-19 vaccine. Using immunoSEQ multiplex PCR, the repertoire was profiled, and TCRdb retains in-frame clones only, with some absent. The table shows around 170,000 clones, with 80% to 90% occurring only once. The starting material was peripheral blood, obtained 28 days after the second AZD1222 dose. Receptors were obtained from an adult who received the AZD1222 COVID-19 vaccine.

This sequence joins TRBV4-3 and TRBJ1-2; possibly TRBD1 for D (6 bases). The germline V gene encodes CDR1 LGHNA and CDR2 YSLEER. The CDR3 extends over 14 amino acids. V was pared by 0 bases and J by 8 bases, with 13 bases between. CDR3 in DNA: TGCGCCAGCAGCCAAGAGACGGGGGCGGGCGGCTACACCTTC. The encoded protein is CASSQETGAGGYTF.

This clone was observed once. This same CDR3 is encoded by further DNA sequences in the sample. V usage is TRBV3-1 (or the pseudogene TRBV3-2) and J usage is TRBJ2-5; the D is unclear. The length of the CDR3 is 11 residues. The V gene's germline CDR1 is LGHDT and CDR2 YNNKEL (reference sequence). Trimming removed 4 bases at V and 2 bases at J, with 2 bases between. The DNA for the CDR3 is TGTGCCAGCAGCCTACAAGAGACCCAGTACTTC. Translation: CASSLQETQYF.

The gene calls are TRBV18 and TRBJ1-6; D not certain. The V gene's germline CDR1 is KGHSH and CDR2 LQKENI. CDR3 length: 15 amino acids. V was shortened by 3 bases and J by 8 bases, with 14 bases between the two germline ends. CDR3 nucleotide sequence: TGTGCCAGCTCACCGGGTAACGGTCCGGATTCACCCCTCCACTTT. Protein: CASSPGNGPDSPLHF.

This clone came up once. The chain recombines TRBV6-2 or TRBV6-3 with TRBJ2-3; tentatively, D is TRBD1 (5 bases). V was shortened by 0 bases and J by 0 bases, with 10 bases between the two germline ends. The CDR3 contains 16 residues. Germline V gene lookup returns CDR1 MNHEY and CDR2 SVGEGT. The CDR3 reads CASSYSSGHSTDTQYF. For the CDR3, the DNA is TGTGCCAGCAGTTACTCAAGTGGACATAGCACAGATACGCAGTATTTT.

V gene TRBV7-9 combines with J gene TRBJ2-5; D might be TRBD2 (6 bases). Trimming took 5 bases from V and 5 from J, leaving 9 bases between them. The CDR3 contains 12 residues. CDR1 is SEHNR and CDR2 is FQNEAQ in the germline V gene (reference sequence). The CDR3 sequence: CASSQSGETQYF. The CDR3 DNA reads as TGTGCCAGCAGCCAGAGCGGGGAGACCCAGTACTTC. Full variable domain (missing parts from reference TRBV7-9 and TRBJ2-5): DTGVSQNPRHKITKRGQNVTFRCDPISEHNRLYWYRQTLGQGPEFLTYFQNEAQLEKSRLLSDRFSAERPKGSFSTLEIQRTEQGDSAMYLCASSQSGETQYFGPGTRLLVL.

V is TRBV11-3 and J is TRBJ2-5, with TRBD2 identical over 9 bases. This CDR3 region has 15 residues. Germline assignment: CDR1 SGHNT and CDR2 YENEEA. Trimming removed 5 bases from V and 4 bases from J; junction bases left unmatched: 8. The CDR3 protein is CASSPRGGHGETQYF. CDR3 nucleotides: TGTGCCAGCAGCCCGCGGGGGGGTCATGGAGAGACCCAGTACTTC.

The rearrangement uses TRBV6-2 or TRBV6-3 and TRBJ1-5; D remains ambiguous. V was trimmed by 4 bases and J by 4 bases, leaving 14 bases between them. The CDR3 is made up of 15 amino acids. CDR1 and CDR2 (germline): MNHEY, SVGEGT. The DNA of the CDR3 is TGTGCCAGCAGTTCACTTGCAGCTACTAATCAGCCCCAGCATTTT. Amino acids: CASSSLAATNQPQHF.

This clone came up once. This chain links TRBV2 with TRBJ1-4; D is ambiguous. Trimming took 6 bases from V and 0 from J, leaving 8 bases between them. CDR1 is SNHLY, CDR2 FYNNEI, per germline. The CDR3 extends over 14 amino acids. CDR3: CASRDGATNEKLFF. The CDR3 coding sequence is TGTGCCAGCAGGGACGGAGCAACTAATGAAAAACTGTTTTTT.

This chain joins TRBV21-1 and TRBJ2-3; TRBD2 is the table's D call and was not checked against the DNA. TRBV21-1 is described as a pseudogene. The CDR3 extends over 17 amino acids. CDR3 nucleotides: TGTGCCAGCAGCAAAGGGCTAGCGGGAGGGGCCCCATATACGCAGTATTTT. Translation gives CASSKGLAGGAPYTQYF.

The chain links TRBV6-5 to TRBJ1-4, with D hard to call. V dropped 6 bases and J dropped 5 bases, with 13 bases sitting between them. The CDR3 sequence is 14 residues long. Germline CDR1 is MNHEY and CDR2 is SVGAGI. CDR3 DNA: TGTGCCAGCAGAGGACGGAAACCGAATGAAAAACTGTTTTTT. This encodes CASRGRKPNEKLFF.

CDR3 amino acids: CASEGLATNEKLFF. The DNA for the CDR3 is TGTGCCAGCGAAGGCCTTGCAACTAATGAAAAACTGTTTTTT. The rearrangement joins TRBV28 to TRBJ1-4; D is unresolved. Germline V lookup: CDR1 MDHEN, CDR2 SYDVKM. The germline V and J ends were trimmed by 8 bases and 0 bases, with 10 bases remaining between them. The CDR3 has 14 residues.

In its sample, this clone was seen once. The chain joins TRBV5-1 to TRBJ2-7; D may be TRBD1 or TRBD2 (5 bases each). This CDR3 spans 15 amino acids. Per germline, CDR1 SGHRS and CDR2 YFSETQ. The ends were cut back, 5 bases at V and 0 bases at J, with 15 bases in the middle. In DNA form, the CDR3 reads TGCGCCAGCAGAGCGGCAGGGAAATACTCCTACGAGCAGTACTTC. It encodes CASRAAGKYSYEQYF.

The chain couples TRBV7-2 to TRBJ2-5, with TRBD1 identical over 11 bases. CDR1 is SGHTA and CDR2 is FQGNSA in the germline V gene. CDR3 length: 15 amino acids. Trimming removed 4 bases from V and 5 bases from J; junction bases left unmatched: 6. The CDR3 coding sequence is TGTGCCAGCAGCTCGCGGACAGGGGGCAAGGAGACCCAGTACTTC. As protein: CASSSRTGGKETQYF.

This clone has just one count. The chain carries TRBV9 and TRBJ2-2, with 8 nucleotides matching TRBD1. CDR1 and CDR2 from the germline V gene are SGDLS and YYNGEE. The CDR3 is made up of 16 amino acids. After removal of 4 bases from V and 1 base from J, the junction contained 6 bases not matched to a gene. The CDR3 coding sequence is TGTGCCAGCAGCTCTCGGACAGGGAGGAACACCGGGGAGCTGTTTTTT. Protein sequence: CASSSRTGRNTGELFF. Full variable domain (rest looked up from reference TRBV9 and TRBJ2-2): DSGVTQTPKHLITATGQRVTLRCSPRSGDLSVYWYQQSLDQGLQFLIQYYNGEERAKGNILERFSAQQFPDLHSELNLSSLELGDSALYFCASSSRTGRNTGELFFGEGSRLTVL.

V and J are TRBV4-3 and TRBJ1-2; 8 bases are a match to TRBD1. CDR3 length: 15 residues. The germline CDR1 and CDR2 sequences are LGHNA and YSLEER. Germline trimming cut 1 base from V and 5 bases from J; bases unmatched to any gene: 6. The CDR3 sequence: CASSQATGTGYGYTF. The CDR3 nucleotides are TGCGCCAGCAGCCAAGCTACCGGGACAGGATATGGCTACACCTTC.

The rearrangement joins TRBV7-9 to TRBJ1-1, with 8 bases matching TRBD1. This CDR3 has 17 amino acids. With V trimmed by 7 bases and J by 2 bases, 15 bases remained unmatched. CDR1 is SEHNR and CDR2 is FQNEAQ in the germline V gene (reference sequence). The chain's CDR3 is CASTPAGQESLNTEAFF. CDR3 nucleotides: TGTGCCAGCACCCCGGCGGGACAGGAGAGCTTAAACACTGAAGCTTTCTTT.